Listed below are T cell receptor beta chains from one sample, sequenced in a study of cytomegalovirus exposure and HLA in healthy donors. Assay used: immunoSEQ multiplex PCR; TCRdb lists only in-frame clones, some missing. The profile shows some 150,000 clones, roughly 82% of them singletons. The sequenced sample consisted of PBMCs. All receptors derive from a woman between 45 and 60 years old in good health and CMV-seropositive. The CDR3 runs from the conserved cysteine through the conserved F or W. D genes are given only for firm matches. The size entry is marked missing in some rows and otherwise reads once, few, many or a size class.

J: TRBJ1-5
size: -
D: TRBD1
V: TRBV15
DNA: TGTGCCACCAGCAGACAGGGGGCCCAGCCCCAGCATTTT
CDR3: CATSRQGAQPQHF

J: TRBJ2-1
size: -
D: TRBD1
V: TRBV2
DNA: TGTGCCAGCAGGGGCGACAGGGTCTCCTACAATGAGCAGTTCTTC
CDR3: CASRGDRVSYNEQFF

J: TRBJ1-4
size: -
D: -
V: TRBV19
DNA: TGTGCCAGTAGTCCTCATCAGAGGCAGGGGATGGGCGGTGAAAAACTGTTTTTT
CDR3: CASSPHQRQGMGGEKLFF

J: TRBJ2-4
size: -
D: -
V: TRBV6-1
DNA: TGTGCCAGCAGTGAAGGTCCTAGAAGGTACTTC
CDR3: CASSEGPRRYF

J: TRBJ2-7
size: -
D: TRBD1
V: TRBV30
DNA: TGTGCCTGGAGTGTACAGGGGCTTTACTACGAGCAGTACTTC
CDR3: CAWSVQGLYYEQYF

J: TRBJ1-1
size: -
D: -
V: TRBV19
DNA: TGTGCCAGCGACCTTGGATCACTCGGGACTGAAGCTTTCTTT
CDR3: CASDLGSLGTEAFF

J: TRBJ2-7
size: -
D: -
V: TRBV7-9
DNA: TGTGCCAGCAGCTTAGACAGGGTCGACGAGCAGTACTTC
CDR3: CASSLDRVDEQYF

J: TRBJ2-1
size: once
D: TRBD2
V: TRBV10-3
DNA: TGTGCCATCAGTGAGTCGAGGGTGCCTAGCGGGGGCTACAATGAGCAGTTCTTC
CDR3: CAISESRVPSGGYNEQFF

J: TRBJ2-7
size: -
D: TRBD1
V: TRBV5-6
DNA: TGTGCCAGCAGCTTGTGGGACAGGGAAAACGAGCAGTACTTC
CDR3: CASSLWDRENEQYF

J: TRBJ1-4
size: -
D: -
V: TRBV4-3
DNA: TGCGTCAGCAGCCAAGAGACAGAAAAACTGTTTTTT
CDR3: CVSSQETEKLFF